The 9 T cell receptor beta chains below come from one sample, sequenced in a study of T cell repertoires and HLA-DP antigens. These TCRs are of unknown antigen specificity. Repertoires were generated with immunoSEQ multiplex PCR, while TCRdb's copy carries only in-frame clones and drops some. The table includes about 73,000 clones, around 77% detected once. The sequenced material came from CD4+ T cells from PBMCs. The receptors derive from a man between 60 and 75 years old in good health and CMV-seronegative.

The chain combines TRBV19 with TRBJ1-2, with no clear D. The germline V gene encodes CDR1 LNHDA and CDR2 SQIVND (reference sequence). V lost 3 bases and J lost 8, with 13 bases in between. This CDR3 is built from 13 residues. In DNA, the CDR3 is TGTGCCAGTAGTATGGGAGTCGTTGAAGGCTACACCTTC. Translating it yields CASSMGVVEGYTF.

This chain links TRBV7-2 with TRBJ2-3; D call uncertain. The CDR3 length is 14 residues. The germline V and J ends were trimmed by 0 bases and 0 bases, with 4 bases remaining between them. Germline assignment: CDR1 SGHTA and CDR2 FQGNSA. The CDR3, as DNA: TGTGCCAGCAGCTTAGCAACGAGCACAGATACGCAGTATTTT. Translated, it gives CASSLATSTDTQYF.

The chain recombines TRBV18 with TRBJ1-1, with D possibly being TRBD1 (5 bases). CDR1 is KGHSH, CDR2 LQKENI, per germline. The CDR3 is made up of 13 amino acids. Trimming left V 4 bases short and J 2 bases short, with 8 bases between. CDR3 sequence reads: CASSRDYNTEAFF. CDR3 nucleotides: TGTGCCAGCTCACGGGACTATAACACTGAAGCTTTCTTT.

V usage is TRBV6-5 and J usage is TRBJ2-7; 7 bases align to TRBD1. Germline V lookup: CDR1 MNHEY, CDR2 SVGAGI. The CDR3 loop spans 13 amino acids. Unmatched junction bases numbered 9, after V lost 8 bases and J lost 5 bases. For the CDR3, the DNA is TGTGCCAGCCGCAAACACAGGGGCCACGAGCAGTACTTC. It encodes CASRKHRGHEQYF.

The chain has TRBV4-2 and TRBJ1-2, with D perhaps TRBD1 (5 bases). Deletions cut 0 bases from V and 8 bases from J, with 25 bases between. This CDR3 has 18 residues. Germline CDR1 LGHNA, CDR2 YNFKEQ. The CDR3 DNA is TGTGCCAGCAGCCAAGATCGGTCCCAGGGAATCGAGTCTTGGGGCTACACCTTC. Translation gives CASSQDRSQGIESWGYTF.

This clone occurred a few times. The chain employs TRBV30 and TRBJ1-2; D is unclear. From germline, CDR1 is GTSNPN and CDR2 SVGIG (reference sequence). V lost 2 bases, J lost 7 bases, and 14 bases lay in between. The CDR3 contains 13 residues. The CDR3 DNA sequence: TGTGCCTGGAGTCCGACCTTGGGCGCTGGCTACACCTTC. It translates to CAWSPTLGAGYTF.

The CDR3 coding sequence is TGTGCCAGCAGCTTGGAAAGGGGGGGTCCTTGGCGCTACACCTTC. This translates into CASSLERGGPWRYTF. The chain combines TRBV11-3 with TRBJ1-2; a possible D gene is TRBD1 (6 bases). V lost 3 bases and J 9 bases, leaving 20 bases between the germline ends. CDR1 is SGHNT, CDR2 YENEEA, per germline. This CDR3 comprises 15 residues.

This clone was seen once. The chain uses TRBV11-2 and TRBJ2-5; 10 bases fit TRBD2. The germline V gene encodes CDR1 SGHAT and CDR2 FQNNGV. The V gene end was trimmed by 6 bases and the J gene end by 4 bases; junction bases not matched to a gene: 14. The CDR3 totals 17 residues. The CDR3 is CASRYGQAGGPVETQYF. CDR3 nucleotides: TGTGCCAGCAGATACGGTCAAGCGGGAGGGCCTGTAGAGACCCAGTACTTC.

This clone showed up just once. V usage is TRBV9 and J usage is TRBJ1-1, with a weak D call TRBD1 (5 bases). The CDR3 extends over 15 amino acids. Germline-derived CDR1 and CDR2 are SGDLS and YYNGEE. The germline V and J ends were trimmed by 6 bases and 0 bases, with 15 bases remaining between them. The CDR3 region has the DNA TGTGCCAGCAACATCGGGGGGGACCTGAACACTGAAGCTTTCTTT. This gives the protein CASNIGGDLNTEAFF. Looking up the rest from reference TRBV9 and TRBJ1-1 gives the full variable domain: DSGVTQTPKHLITATGQRVTLRCSPRSGDLSVYWYQQSLDQGLQFLIQYYNGEERAKGNILERFSAQQFPDLHSELNLSSLELGDSALYFCASNIGGDLNTEAFFGQGTRLTVV.